This T cell receptor beta chain was recorded in a study of technical replicates of blood from several donors. This clone appeared a few times. The method was immunoSEQ multiplex PCR; TCRdb's version includes in-frame clones alone and lacks a portion of them. This table holds around 72,000 clones, about 89% found once. Germline CDR1 SGHAT, CDR2 FQNNGV. Trimming cost V 4 bases and J 9 bases; bases outside gene matches: 8. This CDR3 comprises 15 residues. The sequenced sample consisted of PBMCs. The V and J genes are TRBV11-2 and TRBJ1-5; 11 nucleotides line up with TRBD1. The receptor was derived from a human donor in good health. Some clones in this sample may be carry-over from other donors' samples. CDR3 coding DNA: TGTGCCAGCAGCTACGGACAGGGGGCGGGGTGGCCCCAGCATTTT. It encodes CASSYGQGAGWPQHF.